The 29 T cell receptor beta chains below all came from one sample that was sequenced in a study of T-cell memory formation after mild COVID-19. TCRdb reanalysed the 5' RACE reads using MiXCR and keeps one entry per CDR3 protein. The profile shows about 560,000 distinct CDR3 sequences, 17% of them singletons. Sequencing input: PBMCs or a T cell subset sorted from them (not recorded which). These receptors were taken from an adult woman who had mild COVID-19 (a few samples of this study predate the infection). Cell type and time point are not known.

The chain links TRBV9 to TRBJ2-3, with 8 positions matching TRBD2. With 5 bases clipped from V and 2 bases from J, the junction kept 22 bases outside the gene matches. Germline CDR1 SGDLS, CDR2 YYNGEE. The CDR3 loop spans 20 amino acids. DNA for the CDR3: TGTGCCAGCAGTCCTTCATCCAGCGGGAGCGACCCGGTAACCACAGATACGCAGTATTTT. Amino acids: CASSPSSSGSDPVTTDTQYF.

This clonotype was observed a few times. V and J are TRBV3-1 and TRBJ2-1, with 7 bases aligning to TRBD2. V was pared by 2 bases and J by 8 bases, with 9 bases of the junction left unmatched. Germline CDR1 LGHDT, CDR2 YNNKEL (reference sequence). The CDR3 has 15 amino acids. The CDR3 bases are TGTGCCAGCAGCCAATCAGGGCGGGAGAGTGATGAGCAGTTCTTC. It is translated as CASSQSGRESDEQFF.

The chain uses TRBV4-2 and TRBJ2-7, with a possible D match to TRBD2 (6 bases). The CDR3 contains 13 residues. Trimming cost V 1 base and J 13 bases, with 17 bases left between them. Germline assignment: CDR1 LGHNA and CDR2 YNFKEQ. The CDR3 sequence is CASSQVGGAGQYF. CDR3 nucleotide sequence: TGTGCCAGCAGCCAAGTGGGAGGAGCCGGGCAATACTTC.

V usage is TRBV7-8 and J usage is TRBJ2-7, with 12 bases aligning to TRBD2. Germline V gene lookup returns CDR1 SGHVS and CDR2 FQNEAQ. J lost 2 bases, V lost 8 bases, and 7 bases had no gene match. This CDR3 spans 15 amino acids. The CDR3 spells CASYLGLAGPYEQYF. Here the CDR3 DNA reads TGTGCCAGCTACCTGGGACTAGCGGGCCCCTACGAGCAGTACTTC.

The chain carries TRBV6-4 and TRBJ1-1; TRBD1 might be the D (5 bases). The CDR3 runs 17 residues. The germline gives CDR1 MRHNA, CDR2 SNTAGT. Trimming took 2 bases from V and 0 from J, leaving 16 bases between them. The CDR3 nucleotides are TGTGCCAGCAGTGACGGGCAAGGGGTCGGGATGAACACTGAAGCTTTCTTT. This translates into CASSDGQGVGMNTEAFF.

The chain combines TRBV15 with TRBJ1-1; no clear D. The length of the CDR3 is 11 residues. Trimming cost V 1 base and J 11 bases, with 8 bases left between them. Per the germline V gene, CDR1 is LNHNV and CDR2 is YYDKDF (reference sequence). CDR3 in DNA: TGTGCCACCAGCAGAGGTCTATCCGCTTTCTTT. Protein sequence: CATSRGLSAFF.

This clonotype was seen a few times. This chain joins TRBV7-9 and TRBJ2-1, with TRBD2 matching 7 bases. The CDR3 runs 17 residues. Unmatched junction bases numbered 11, after V lost 4 bases and J lost 2 bases. Germline values: CDR1 SEHNR, CDR2 FQNEAQ (reference sequence). The CDR3 sequence: CASSWGQASGTYNEQFF. CDR3 nucleotide sequence: TGTGCCAGCAGCTGGGGCCAAGCTAGCGGTACCTACAATGAGCAGTTCTTC.

The chain combines TRBV7-6 with TRBJ2-5; 8 nucleotides agree with TRBD2. CDR3 length equals 16 residues. Germline V CDR1 and CDR2: SGHVS, FNYEAQ. The J segment lost 4 bases and the V segment lost 5 bases, leaving 12 bases of the junction unmatched. The CDR3 DNA sequence: TGTGCCAGCAGCACGGCCACTAGCGGTATTCCAGAGACCCAGTACTTC. Protein: CASSTATSGIPETQYF.

This clonotype was seen only a few times. V gene TRBV12-3 or TRBV12-4 combines with J gene TRBJ1-6; no clear D gene. The CDR3 covers 12 residues. V was pared by 6 bases and J by 7 bases, with 7 bases between. The CDR3 here is CASSESNSPLHF. In DNA, the CDR3 is TGTGCCAGCAGCGAGTCGAATTCACCCCTCCACTTT.

Ten or more counts support this clonotype. The chain carries TRBV9 and TRBJ2-1; no reliable D call. There are 13 residues in the CDR3. V shed 2 bases and J shed 5 bases, with 8 bases lying between them. CDR1 SGDLS and CDR2 YYNGEE come from the germline V gene. Here the CDR3 DNA reads TGTGCCAGCAGCGTTTATATGAACAATGAGCAGTTCTTC. Its protein product is CASSVYMNNEQFF.

The sample holds a few counts of this clonotype. This sequence joins TRBV6-1 and TRBJ2-7, with 9 bases that match TRBD2. V gave up 7 bases and J gave up 1 base; unmatched junction bases: 11. CDR3 length: 16 residues. Per germline, CDR1 MNHNS and CDR2 SASEGT. The CDR3 reads CASKEGPSGASYEQYF. In DNA form, the CDR3 reads TGTGCCAGCAAGGAGGGCCCTAGCGGGGCTTCCTACGAGCAGTACTTC.

The chain recombines TRBV7-9 with TRBJ2-1, with TRBD2 matching over 10 bases. With V trimmed by 5 bases and J by 2 bases, 3 bases remained unmatched. The CDR3 extends over 15 amino acids. Germline V gene data show CDR1 as SEHNR and CDR2 as FQNEAQ (reference sequence). CDR3 region: CASSASGSAYNEQFF. In DNA, the CDR3 is TGTGCCAGCAGCGCTAGCGGGAGTGCCTACAATGAGCAGTTCTTC.

The rearrangement uses TRBV15 and TRBJ2-1; 8 nucleotides line up with TRBD2. Trimming took 3 bases from V and 12 from J; bases not matched to a gene: 16. The CDR3 length is 16 residues. From germline, CDR1 is LNHNV and CDR2 YYDKDF (reference sequence). CDR3 coding DNA: TGTGCCACCAGCAGGCTAGCGGGCCTTACCATAGGGACGCAGTTCTTC. Its protein product is CATSRLAGLTIGTQFF.

This clonotype was detected a few times. V and J are TRBV2 and TRBJ1-5; D is unresolved. V was shortened by 3 bases and J by 7 bases, with 16 bases between the two germline ends. The CDR3 consists of 15 residues. Per germline, CDR1 SNHLY and CDR2 FYNNEI. The CDR3 coding sequence is TGTGCCAGCAGTGATGTGGCGGGTTTAGGGCAGCCCCAGCATTTT. Translating gives CASSDVAGLGQPQHF. Full variable domain (missing parts from reference TRBV2 and TRBJ1-5): EPEVTQTPSHQVTQMGQEVILRCVPISNHLYFYWYRQILGQKVEFLVSFYNNEISEKSEIFDDQFSVERPDGSNFTLKIRSTKLEDSAMYFCASSDVAGLGQPQHFGDGTRLSIL.

This chain links TRBV27 with TRBJ2-7; 8 bases agree with TRBD2. Germline-derived CDR1 and CDR2 are MNHEY and SMNVEV (reference sequence). V shed 6 bases and J 3 bases; nucleotides not matched to a gene: 10. CDR3 length equals 15 residues. The CDR3 loop is CASSSPYSGSYEQYF. CDR3 in DNA: TGTGCCAGCAGCTCCCCGTACAGCGGGAGCTACGAGCAGTACTTC.

V usage is TRBV19 and J usage is TRBJ2-3; the match to TRBD2 covers 7 bases. The CDR3 sequence is 13 residues long. Unmatched junction bases numbered 2, after V lost 7 bases and J lost 1 base. Germline CDR1 LNHDA, CDR2 SQIVND (reference sequence). The CDR3 reads CASMAGGTDTQYF. The CDR3 DNA sequence: TGTGCCAGTATGGCGGGAGGCACAGATACGCAGTATTTT.

CDR3 in DNA: TGCGCCAGCAGCCAAGGCGAGACGAATAATTCACCCCTCCACTTT. It translates to CASSQGETNNSPLHF. The chain joins TRBV4-1 to TRBJ1-6; D not certain. Trimming shortened V by 1 base and J by 5 bases, and 9 bases separated the two germline ends. The CDR3 sequence is 15 residues long. Germline V lookup: CDR1 MGHRA, CDR2 YSYEKL.

This clonotype was counted ten times or more. This sequence joins TRBV6-2 or TRBV6-3 and TRBJ1-1; D is ambiguous. V dropped 1 base and J dropped 1 base, with 4 bases sitting between them. This CDR3 is built from 13 residues. Germline CDR1 reads MNHEY; CDR2 reads SVGEGT. CDR3 sequence reads: CASSYLQNTEAFF. As DNA, the CDR3 is TGTGCCAGCAGTTACTTGCAGAACACTGAAGCTTTCTTT.

This clonotype occurred a few times. The chain combines TRBV5-1 with TRBJ1-5; D uncertain. V lost 0 bases to trimming and J lost 5 bases, with 12 bases between them. CDR3 length: 15 amino acids. Germline loops: CDR1 SGHRS, CDR2 YFSETQ. CDR3 sequence: CASSLGGSPYQPQHF. In nucleotides, the CDR3 is TGCGCCAGCAGCTTGGGCGGCAGCCCATATCAGCCCCAGCATTTT.

This clonotype was recorded a few times. J is TRBJ1-6 and V is TRBV6-6; D not certain. The germline V and J ends were trimmed by 8 bases and 0 bases, with 11 bases remaining between them. Germline CDR1 is MNHNY and CDR2 is SVGAGI (reference sequence). The CDR3 is 15 amino acids. CDR3 DNA: TGTGCCAGCCAAGACGGAAGCTCCTATAATTCACCCCTCCACTTT. Amino acids: CASQDGSSYNSPLHF.

The chain links TRBV30 to TRBJ1-1; 9 bases line up with TRBD1. The CDR3 extends over 16 amino acids. Germline-derived CDR1 and CDR2 are GTSNPN and SVGIG (reference sequence). Trimming removed 0 bases from V and 4 bases from J; junction bases left unmatched: 9. The CDR3 is CAWSVLGQGSTTEAFF. The CDR3 DNA reads as TGTGCCTGGAGTGTACTCGGACAGGGGAGCACCACTGAAGCTTTCTTT.

The chain has TRBV12-3 or TRBV12-4 and TRBJ2-3; 9 bases are a match to TRBD1. Losses at the gene ends were 1 base for V and 6 bases for J; bases not matched to a gene: 5. The CDR3 contains 15 residues. The CDR3: CASSLEGTGQDTQYF. The CDR3 DNA sequence: TGTGCCAGCAGTTTAGAGGGGACAGGGCAGGATACGCAGTATTTT.

This chain uses TRBV7-8 with TRBJ2-5; D remains unclear. The V end lost 0 bases, the J end lost 2 bases, and 13 bases lay between the germline ends. The CDR3 runs 16 residues. Germline V gene data show CDR1 as SGHVS and CDR2 as FQNEAQ. This CDR3 is CASSLALKAPQETQYF. The CDR3 nucleotides are TGTGCCAGCAGCTTAGCTCTGAAGGCTCCGCAAGAGACCCAGTACTTC.

The count of this clonotype is one. Mismatch with germline at one junction end may stem from a read error. V is TRBV25-1 and J is TRBJ1-2; D is unclear. Germline V gene data show CDR1 as MGHDK and CDR2 as SYGVNS. The CDR3 totals 15 residues. CDR3 DNA sequence: TGTGCAAGCAGTGAGCTCACCTCGGGATCTCTTGGCTACACCTTC. Protein: CASSELTSGSLGYTF.

As concerns this clonotype: This could be a read error, since a much larger clone is one nucleotide away. The chain recombines TRBV7-9 with TRBJ2-7; 12 bases agree with TRBD2. Germline lookup yields CDR1 SEHNR and CDR2 FQNEAQ (reference sequence). The trim removed 5 bases at V and 2 bases at J, leaving 1 base unmatched. CDR3 length equals 14 residues. The CDR3 here is CASSASGGAYEQYF. The CDR3 nucleotides read TGTGCCAGCAGCGCTAGCGGGGGGGCCTACGAGCAGTACTTC.

Only a few counts were recorded for this clonotype. CDR3 amino acids: CASSITGTSGKDEQFF. CDR3 in DNA: TGTGCCAGCAGTATAACCGGGACTAGCGGGAAAGATGAGCAGTTCTTC. This chain links TRBV4-2 with TRBJ2-1; 13 bases align to TRBD2. The CDR3 is made up of 16 amino acids. Trimming removed 6 bases from V and 8 bases from J; junction bases left unmatched: 10. Per germline, CDR1 LGHNA and CDR2 YNFKEQ.

This clonotype was observed a few times. V gene TRBV5-1 combines with J gene TRBJ1-5; D may be TRBD1 (6 bases). CDR1 is SGHRS, CDR2 YFSETQ, per germline. V lost 4 bases and J 4 bases, leaving 18 bases between the germline ends. This CDR3 spans 16 amino acids. The CDR3: CASSPGGPSRNQPQHF. CDR3 coding DNA: TGCGCCAGCAGCCCGGGGGGGCCTAGCAGGAATCAGCCCCAGCATTTT. Together with reference TRBV5-1 and TRBJ1-5, the CDR3 gives the full variable domain: KAGVTQTPRYLIKTRGQQVTLSCSPISGHRSVSWYQQTPGQGLQFLFEYFSETQRNKGNFPGRFSGRQFSNSRSEMNVSTLELGDSALYLCASSPGGPSRNQPQHFGDGTRLSIL.

The chain employs TRBV28 and TRBJ2-3; D is possibly TRBD2 (5 bases). The germline V gene has CDR1 MDHEN and CDR2 SYDVKM. This CDR3 comprises 14 residues. Trimming removed 3 bases at V and 2 bases at J, with 9 bases between. CDR3 bases: TGTGCCAGCAGTTTTATCGGGAACACAGATACGCAGTATTTT. Translated, it gives CASSFIGNTDTQYF.

In its sample, this clonotype was seen many times. This chain connects TRBV11-3 to TRBJ1-1, with D unresolved. V was trimmed by 6 bases and J by 1 base, leaving 6 bases between them. CDR3 length: 12 residues. Per germline, CDR1 SGHNT and CDR2 YENEEA. The CDR3 sequence is CASSPPNTEAFF. Here the CDR3 DNA reads TGTGCCAGCAGTCCCCCGAACACTGAAGCTTTCTTT.